The 26 T cell receptor beta chains in this list originate from one sample, sequenced in a study of patients and donors after allogeneic stem cell transplantation. TCRdb re-analysed the RT-PCR reads in MiXCR, keeping a single row per CDR3 protein. The sample yields over 350,000 distinct CDR3 sequences, 15% to 20% seen once. The sample was blood, either unsorted or a sorted T cell fraction (not recorded which). The receptors originated from a human donor who was either an allogeneic HSCT recipient or a stem cell or donor lymphocyte infusion donor (not recorded which). It is not recorded whose cells these are; they may come from a transplant donor.

This clonotype showed up just a few times. This chain links TRBV7-2 with TRBJ2-7, with a possible D match to TRBD2 (5 bases). CDR3 length: 16 amino acids. CDR1 and CDR2 from the germline V gene are SGHTA and FQGNSA. V lost 5 bases and J 0 bases, leaving 17 bases between the germline ends. CDR3 residues: CASSLEAGRNSYEQYF. DNA for the CDR3: TGTGCCAGCAGCCTGGAGGCAGGTCGGAACTCCTACGAGCAGTACTTC.

The J gene is TRBJ2-1, the V gene TRBV9; 11 nucleotides agree with TRBD2. This CDR3 region has 18 residues. The J segment lost 5 bases and the V segment lost 5 bases, leaving 15 bases of the junction unmatched. Germline V gives CDR1 SGDLS, CDR2 YYNGEE. CDR3 protein: CASRRVSGGAKKDNEQFF. The CDR3 nucleotides are TGTGCCAGCAGGAGAGTTAGCGGGGGGGCCAAAAAGGACAATGAGCAGTTCTTC. The full variable domain, its missing parts supplied by reference TRBV9 and TRBJ2-1, is DSGVTQTPKHLITATGQRVTLRCSPRSGDLSVYWYQQSLDQGLQFLIQYYNGEERAKGNILERFSAQQFPDLHSELNLSSLELGDSALYFCASRRVSGGAKKDNEQFFGPGTRLTVL.

The sample holds a few counts of this clonotype. The V gene is TRBV2, the J gene TRBJ2-7; TRBD1 agrees at 9 bases. CDR1 is SNHLY and CDR2 is FYNNEI in the germline V gene. J gave up 3 bases and V 6 bases, and 6 bases lay outside the gene matches. This CDR3 is built from 14 residues. The CDR3 here is CASRGDRAIYEQYF. The CDR3 DNA sequence: TGTGCCAGCAGGGGGGACAGGGCTATCTACGAGCAGTACTTC.

This clonotype was detected only a few times. V usage is TRBV10-3 and J usage is TRBJ2-6, with D maybe TRBD2 (7 bases). Trimming pared 6 bases from V and 2 bases from J, leaving 26 bases between. The CDR3 has 20 amino acids. Germline lookup yields CDR1 ENHRY and CDR2 SYGVKD. CDR3 bases: TGTGCCATCAGCATTCCTAGAAACAGCACAGGGACTACTGGGGCCAACGTCCTGACTTTC. Translation gives CAISIPRNSTGTTGANVLTF.

The chain uses TRBV3-1 and TRBJ2-7; TRBD1 matches at 10 bases. The V gene's germline CDR1 is LGHDT and CDR2 YNNKEL (reference sequence). V was clipped by 4 bases and J by 3 bases; unmatched bases: 6. The CDR3 has 15 residues. In DNA, the CDR3 is TGTGCCAGCAGCCGAGTGACAGGGGGCAACTACGAGCAGTACTTC. Translation: CASSRVTGGNYEQYF.

This clonotype was observed a handful of times. The rearrangement joins TRBV21-1 to TRBJ1-1. TRBV21-1 corresponds to a pseudogene. The CDR3 runs to 14 residues. The CDR3 here is CASSKVRVNTEAFF. The CDR3 DNA is TGTGCCAGCAGCAAGGTGAGGGTGAACACTGAAGCTTTCTTT.

The table lists this clonotype with a few counts. This sequence joins TRBV11-1 and TRBJ1-1, with 9 bases matching TRBD1. Trimming cost V 4 bases and J 5 bases; bases outside gene matches: 17. This CDR3 has 18 residues. Germline V lookup: CDR1 SGHAT, CDR2 FQDESV (reference sequence). CDR3 DNA sequence: TGTGCCAGCAGCTCATTCCGGGACAGGGTAAGACACGGAACTGAAGCTTTCTTT. The encoded protein is CASSSFRDRVRHGTEAFF.

The V gene is TRBV4-3, the J gene TRBJ2-2, with no clear D. CDR1 is LGHNA and CDR2 is YSLEER in the germline V gene. The CDR3 length is 12 residues. Trimming removed 0 bases from V and 10 bases from J, with 6 bases in between. The CDR3 here is CASSQEPEELFF. The CDR3 nucleotides are TGCGCCAGCAGCCAAGAACCCGAGGAGCTGTTTTTT.

Many counts were recorded for this clonotype. This CDR3 is CASSLNGGSNSPLHF. Here the CDR3 DNA reads TGCGCCAGCAGCTTGAACGGGGGTTCGAATTCACCCCTCCACTTT. V and J are TRBV5-1 and TRBJ1-6; weak D call: TRBD1 (5 bases). Germline V CDR1 and CDR2: SGHRS, YFSETQ. The germline V and J ends were trimmed by 1 base and 7 bases, with 12 bases remaining between them. The CDR3 spans 15 residues.

V and J are TRBV29-1 and TRBJ2-5, with D possibly matching TRBD2 (5 bases). Deletions cut 3 bases from V and 4 bases from J, with 12 bases between. CDR3 length: 13 amino acids. Germline assignment: CDR1 SQVTM and CDR2 ANQGSEA. CDR3 DNA sequence: TGCAGCGTTGAGCCCGGGGTACGAGAGACCCAGTACTTC. Amino acid sequence: CSVEPGVRETQYF.

The rearrangement joins TRBV7-9 to TRBJ2-3; TRBD2 might be the D (6 bases). Trimming removed 1 base from V and 2 bases from J, with 16 bases in between. This CDR3 is 17 amino acids long. CDR1 and CDR2 (germline): SEHNR, FQNEAQ (reference sequence). The CDR3 protein is CASSLVGLSGFTDTQYF. DNA for the CDR3: TGTGCCAGCAGCTTAGTGGGGCTTAGCGGTTTCACAGATACGCAGTATTTT.

The J gene is TRBJ1-2, the V gene TRBV5-5; D unresolved. The length of the CDR3 is 14 residues. The germline V and J ends were trimmed by 0 bases and 0 bases, with 6 bases remaining between them. Per the germline V gene, CDR1 is SGHKS and CDR2 is YYEKEE (reference sequence). The CDR3 loop is CASSLDAANYGYTF. CDR3 coding DNA: TGTGCCAGCAGCTTGGATGCAGCTAACTATGGCTACACCTTC.

The table lists this clonotype with a few counts. The chain is built from TRBV4-2 and TRBJ2-2, with TRBD1 matching 8 bases. The CDR3 is 17 residues long. CDR1 and CDR2 (germline): LGHNA, YNFKEQ. Trimming at V came to 1 base and at J to 7 bases, leaving 11 bases not matched to a gene. The CDR3 DNA sequence: TGTGCCAGCAGCCAAGTTAAGCAGGGGGCCCGAGGCGGGGAGCTGTTTTTT. Its translation: CASSQVKQGARGGELFF.

This sequence joins TRBV20-1 and TRBJ1-2, with a possible D match to TRBD1 (5 bases). Trimming took off 4 bases at V and 4 bases at J, with 13 bases between the two ends. CDR1 and CDR2 from the germline V gene are DFQATT and SNEGSKA (reference sequence). This CDR3 has 13 amino acids. The CDR3 DNA is TGCAGTGCTAATTTAGGGGTGGGCTATGGCTACACCTTC. Encoded protein: CSANLGVGYGYTF.

This chain links TRBV12-3 or TRBV12-4 with TRBJ2-1; tentatively, D is TRBD1 or TRBD2 (6 bases each). The CDR3 length is 15 residues. Trimming took 6 bases from V and 7 from J, leaving 19 bases between them. In DNA, the CDR3 is TGTGCCAGCAGCTACCCCCCCTGGGGGGCGAATGAGCAGTTCTTC. It translates to CASSYPPWGANEQFF.

This clonotype was seen a handful of times. The chain uses TRBV10-3 and TRBJ1-1; maybe TRBD1 (6 bases). This CDR3 contains 14 residues. CDR1 ENHRY and CDR2 SYGVKD come from the germline V gene. V lost 4 bases, J lost 1 base, and 10 bases lay in between. CDR3 sequence (DNA): TGTGCCATCAGTGGGGGACATCAGAACACTGAAGCTTTCTTT. Translation gives CAISGGHQNTEAFF.

CDR3 amino acids: CSARDRGRRSPLHF. CDR3 nucleotide sequence: TGCAGTGCTAGAGATAGGGGTCGCAGATCACCCCTCCACTTT. This chain connects TRBV20-1 to TRBJ1-6; weak D call: TRBD1 (5 bases). Trimming took 0 bases from V and 10 from J, leaving 13 bases between them. The germline CDR1 and CDR2 sequences are DFQATT and SNEGSKA (reference sequence). The CDR3 is 14 amino acids.

The chain couples TRBV7-2 to TRBJ1-5; a weak D match, TRBD1 (6 bases). Trimming pared 1 base from V and 4 bases from J, leaving 11 bases between. The CDR3 contains 15 residues. The germline V gene has CDR1 SGHTA and CDR2 FQGNSA. In DNA, the CDR3 is TGTGCCAGCAGCTTAGAGGGACATAGAAATCAGCCCCAGCATTTT. Amino acids: CASSLEGHRNQPQHF.

This clonotype has a handful of counts. The chain couples TRBV7-2 to TRBJ2-7; TRBD2 matches 9 bases. Trimming at V came to 1 base and at J to 6 bases, leaving 7 bases not matched to a gene. From germline, CDR1 is SGHTA and CDR2 FQGNSA. The CDR3 spans 15 residues. The CDR3 sequence: CASSLVRAGGGEQYF. DNA for the CDR3: TGTGCCAGCAGCTTAGTTCGAGCGGGAGGAGGCGAGCAGTACTTC.

V is TRBV7-9 and J is TRBJ2-3, with a weak D call TRBD2 (6 bases). The CDR3 runs 16 residues. Trimming removed 5 bases at V and 1 base at J, with 16 bases between. The germline V gene encodes CDR1 SEHNR and CDR2 FQNEAQ (reference sequence). The chain's CDR3 is CASSPGRGGGTDTQYF. The CDR3 coding sequence is TGTGCCAGCAGCCCCGGGCGGGGAGGAGGCACAGATACGCAGTATTTT.

V gene TRBV12-3 or TRBV12-4 combines with J gene TRBJ2-7; a weak D match, TRBD2 (6 bases). This CDR3 is built from 16 residues. Trimming cost V 6 bases and J 2 bases, with 20 bases left between them. The CDR3 region is CASSPGEVVPTYEQYF. The CDR3 DNA follows: TGTGCCAGCAGCCCGGGGGAGGTAGTCCCCACCTACGAGCAGTACTTC.

The chain carries TRBV25-1 and TRBJ2-2; D remains unclear. The CDR3 is 13 residues long. V was shortened by 6 bases and J by 6 bases, with 11 bases between the two germline ends. CDR1 MGHDK and CDR2 SYGVNS come from the germline V gene. In DNA form, the CDR3 reads TGTGCCAGCAGGGTAGGATTCGCCGGGGAGCTGTTTTTT. It codes for CASRVGFAGELFF.

V is TRBV11-3 and J is TRBJ2-3; TRBD1 aligns across 9 bases. In germline, CDR1 is SGHNT, CDR2 YENEEA. There are 17 residues in the CDR3. Trimming took 1 base from V and 1 from J; bases not matched to a gene: 6. CDR3 protein: CASSLGHRTGGTDTQYF. The CDR3 DNA reads as TGTGCCAGCAGCTTAGGTCACCGGACAGGGGGCACAGATACGCAGTATTTT.

The chain combines TRBV7-8 with TRBJ2-1; the D call may be TRBD1 or TRBD2 (6 bases each). The CDR3 loop spans 15 amino acids. Germline CDR1 and CDR2: SGHVS and FQNEAQ. Trimming took off 6 bases at V and 2 bases at J, with 14 bases between the two ends. CDR3 protein: CASRQDGGPYNEQFF. The CDR3 DNA sequence: TGTGCCAGCAGGCAAGACGGGGGCCCCTACAATGAGCAGTTCTTC.

Only a few counts were recorded for this clonotype. The rearrangement joins TRBV12-3 or TRBV12-4 to TRBJ1-6, with D tentatively TRBD1 (5 bases). This CDR3 region has 14 residues. V was pared by 5 bases and J by 10 bases, with 15 bases between. CDR3 bases: TGTGCCAGCAGTCTCCACGGGGGAGGATCACCCCTCCACTTT. Translation gives CASSLHGGGSPLHF.

The chain couples TRBV5-1 to TRBJ1-1; D unresolved. There are 12 residues in the CDR3. The germline gives CDR1 SGHRS, CDR2 YFSETQ. V gave up 0 bases and J gave up 8 bases, with 8 bases separating them. The CDR3 protein is CASSLGTGEAFF. CDR3 bases: TGCGCCAGCAGCTTGGGGACGGGCGAAGCTTTCTTT.